These 26 T cell receptor beta chains were sequenced from one sample in a study of neurological immune-mediated disorders. Each CDR3 protein gets one entry after TCRdb re-called the 5' RACE reads with MiXCR. The table shows approximately 86,000 distinct CDR3 sequences, with approximately 2.4% occurring only once. Sequenced sample: PBMCs. These receptors all stem from a woman aged 25-40 years with multiple sclerosis.

This clonotype was found many times. The chain combines TRBV29-1 with TRBJ2-1; 15 bases align to TRBD2. V was pared by 8 bases and J by 1 base, with 12 bases of the junction left unmatched. The CDR3 spans 18 residues. Germline V gene sequence: CDR1 SQVTM, CDR2 ANQGSEA. The CDR3 sequence is CSPPRGLAGGGSYNEQFF. The CDR3 DNA reads as TGCAGCCCCCCCCGCGGACTAGCGGGAGGGGGGTCCTACAATGAGCAGTTCTTC.

The table lists this clonotype with many counts. The rearrangement joins TRBV27 to TRBJ2-5; 10 bases agree with TRBD2. The CDR3 sequence is 18 residues long. V lost 1 base and J lost 5; bases outside the gene matches: 13. CDR1 MNHEY and CDR2 SMNVEV come from the germline V gene (reference sequence). CDR3 bases: TGTGCCAGCAGTTTATACTTTCAGGCTAGCGGGAGCCGGGAGACCCAGTACTTC. Protein: CASSLYFQASGSRETQYF.

This clonotype was recorded many times. V gene TRBV29-1 combines with J gene TRBJ1-1; no reliable D call. The CDR3 has 14 amino acids. Germline values: CDR1 SQVTM, CDR2 ANQGSEA. With 5 bases removed from V and 0 bases from J, the gap between germline ends came to 13 bases. CDR3 sequence reads: CSVHSGRVNTEAFF. The DNA for the CDR3 is TGCAGCGTTCACTCTGGACGGGTGAACACTGAAGCTTTCTTT.

In its sample, this clonotype was seen many times. This rearrangement joins TRBV5-1 to TRBJ2-5; D possibly corresponds to TRBD2 (5 bases). This CDR3 has 14 residues. The V and J ends lost 5 bases and 5 bases respectively, with 16 bases between them. Germline CDR1 is SGHRS and CDR2 is YFSETQ. DNA for the CDR3: TGCGCCAGCAGGAACGTAGTTAGCGCGGAGACCCAGTACTTC. Translating gives CASRNVVSAETQYF.

This clonotype occurred many times. The chain employs TRBV4-3 and TRBJ2-1; D gene ambiguous. The V gene lost 0 bases and the J gene lost 7 bases, with 22 bases spanning the gap. Germline values: CDR1 LGHNA, CDR2 YSLEER. The CDR3 extends over 18 amino acids. The CDR3 loop reads CASSQDPRSGFGRNEQFF. The CDR3 DNA reads TGCGCCAGCAGCCAAGATCCTCGCTCCGGGTTCGGTCGTAATGAGCAGTTCTTC.

This clonotype was detected many times. J is TRBJ2-1 and V is TRBV24-1, with a possible D match to TRBD2 (6 bases). The germline gives CDR1 KGHDR, CDR2 SFDVKD. The CDR3 has 13 residues. Trimming took 12 bases from V and 3 from J, leaving 14 bases between them. CDR3 bases: TGTGCCGCCTCGGCGGGGCTCTACAATGAGCAGTTCTTC. Translated, it gives CAASAGLYNEQFF.

This clonotype occurred many times. This rearrangement joins TRBV12-3 or TRBV12-4 to TRBJ2-3, with 9 bases fitting TRBD2. The CDR3 is 15 residues long. Unmatched junction bases numbered 8, after V lost 4 bases and J lost 6 bases. The CDR3 sequence is CASSWDLAGRDTQYF. As DNA, the CDR3 is TGTGCCAGCAGTTGGGACCTAGCGGGAAGGGATACGCAGTATTTT.

This clonotype was recorded many times. The J gene is TRBJ2-7, the V gene TRBV20-1; the D gene could be TRBD1 or TRBD2 (5 bases each). Germline CDR1 reads DFQATT; CDR2 reads SNEGSKA (reference sequence). The CDR3 has 13 amino acids. The V end was cut by 6 bases, the J end by 4 bases, with 16 bases between. CDR3 in amino acids: CSARESSGYEQYF. The CDR3 DNA reads TGCAGTGCCAGGGAGAGTTCAGGGTACGAGCAGTACTTC.

This clonotype was observed at least ten times. V usage is TRBV7-2 and J usage is TRBJ2-5, with 7 bases identical to TRBD2. The CDR3 has 15 amino acids. After removal of 3 bases from V and 2 bases from J, the junction contained 6 bases not matched to a gene. CDR1 and CDR2 (germline): SGHTA, FQGNSA. The CDR3 sequence: CASSLKRDRQETQYF. The CDR3 bases are TGTGCCAGCAGCTTGAAGCGGGACCGACAAGAGACCCAGTACTTC.

This clonotype has at least ten counts. The chain recombines TRBV29-1 with TRBJ2-1; 10 bases are shared with TRBD2. V was clipped by 3 bases and J by 1 base; unmatched bases: 9. This CDR3 contains 17 residues. Germline loops: CDR1 SQVTM, CDR2 ANQGSEA. CDR3 loop: CSVERLAGVKSYNEQFF. DNA of the CDR3: TGCAGCGTTGAGAGGCTAGCGGGAGTGAAGTCCTACAATGAGCAGTTCTTC.

This clonotype was seen ten or more times. The chain has TRBV7-9 and TRBJ1-1; D uncertain. This CDR3 contains 11 residues. Looked up from germline, CDR1 is SEHNR and CDR2 is FQNEAQ (reference sequence). V lost 5 bases to trimming and J lost 11 bases, with 12 bases between them. CDR3 residues: CASSPPTGAFF. For the CDR3, the DNA is TGTGCCAGCAGCCCCCCCACCGGGGCTTTCTTT. Full variable domain (remainder filled in from reference TRBV7-9 and TRBJ1-1): DTGVSQNPRHKITKRGQNVTFRCDPISEHNRLYWYRQTLGQGPEFLTYFQNEAQLEKSRLLSDRFSAERPKGSFSTLEIQRTEQGDSAMYLCASSPPTGAFFGQGTRLTVV.

This clonotype was detected many times. This chain links TRBV6-6 with TRBJ2-7; 7 bases line up with TRBD1. The CDR3 length is 13 residues. J was trimmed by 1 base and V by 5 bases; bases with no gene match: 2. From germline, CDR1 is MNHNY and CDR2 SVGAGI (reference sequence). The DNA of the CDR3 is TGTGCCAGCAGTGACAGGGATTCCTACGAGCAGTACTTC. Protein: CASSDRDSYEQYF.

The sample holds many counts of this clonotype. V and J are TRBV5-6 and TRBJ2-1; a weak D match, TRBD2 (6 bases). CDR3 length: 12 amino acids. Per germline, CDR1 SGHDT and CDR2 YYEEEE. V dropped 0 bases and J dropped 8 bases, with 6 bases sitting between them. The CDR3 here is CASSLGGDEQFF. The CDR3 nucleotides read TGTGCCAGCAGCTTGGGGGGGGATGAGCAGTTCTTC.

There are many counts of this clonotype. The chain is built from TRBV5-6 and TRBJ1-2; the D is unclear. This CDR3 is built from 14 residues. Germline CDR1 is SGHDT and CDR2 is YYEEEE. V was pared by 4 bases and J by 3 bases, with 13 bases between. This CDR3 is CASSPSRLYYGYTF. Written as DNA, the CDR3 is TGTGCCAGCAGCCCGAGTCGCCTCTACTATGGCTACACCTTC.

In its sample, this clonotype was seen many times. The chain joins TRBV15 to TRBJ2-2; 12 nucleotides line up with TRBD2. Germline V gene sequence: CDR1 LNHNV, CDR2 YYDKDF (reference sequence). This CDR3 is 16 amino acids long. Trimming removed 4 bases from V and 8 bases from J; junction bases left unmatched: 8. CDR3 residues: CATSKLAGGQEGELFF. The CDR3, as DNA: TGTGCCACCAGCAAACTAGCGGGAGGACAGGAAGGGGAGCTGTTTTTT.

This clonotype has a count of ten or more. The V call is TRBV29-1, the J call TRBJ2-1; TRBD1 agrees at 7 bases. Losses at the gene ends were 5 bases for V and 6 bases for J; bases not matched to a gene: 13. CDR1 is SQVTM and CDR2 is ANQGSEA in the germline V gene. This CDR3 is 15 amino acids long. The CDR3 DNA follows: TGCAGCGTTAAGAGGGGGCTAGCAACCGTCAATGAGCAGTTCTTC. Its protein product is CSVKRGLATVNEQFF.

This clonotype was observed a handful of times. A much larger clonotype is one base distant, so this may be a read error. This sequence joins TRBV7-7 and TRBJ2-2; D gene uncertain. The CDR3 is 14 residues long. Trimming pared 0 bases from V and 5 bases from J, leaving 7 bases between. The V gene's germline CDR1 is SSHAT and CDR2 FNYEAQ (reference sequence). CDR3 coding DNA: TGTGCCAGCAGCTTAGCGGATGGGACCGGGGAGCTGTTTTTT. It specifies CASSLADGTGELFF.

This clonotype was recorded at least ten times. The J gene is TRBJ2-1, the V gene TRBV20-1, with D possibly being TRBD1 (6 bases). Germline CDR1 reads DFQATT; CDR2 reads SNEGSKA (reference sequence). Between the trimmed V and J ends, which lost 4 bases and 0 bases, there was a span of 10 bases. The CDR3 loop spans 14 amino acids. This CDR3 is CSANRATSYNEQFF. CDR3 nucleotide sequence: TGCAGTGCTAACAGGGCCACCTCCTACAATGAGCAGTTCTTC.

This clonotype has ten or more counts. The chain recombines TRBV5-1 with TRBJ2-5; no clear D gene. The V gene lost 2 bases and the J gene lost 3 bases, with 11 bases spanning the gap. Germline loops: CDR1 SGHRS, CDR2 YFSETQ. The CDR3 is 14 residues long. The CDR3 region has the DNA TGCGCCAGCAGCTTTGAGCTAGAAAAAGAGACCCAGTACTTC. It specifies CASSFELEKETQYF.

There are many counts of this clonotype. The chain uses TRBV20-1 and TRBJ2-3, with TRBD2 identical over 10 bases. The ends lost 3 bases at V and 1 base at J; junction bases unmatched: 4. From germline, CDR1 is DFQATT and CDR2 SNEGSKA (reference sequence). The CDR3 is made up of 15 amino acids. The CDR3 DNA follows: TGCAGTGCTAGGCAGCTAGCGGGAGGCACAGATACGCAGTATTTT. As protein: CSARQLAGGTDTQYF.

This clonotype occurred many times. The chain has TRBV28 and TRBJ2-3, with D uncertain. The length of the CDR3 is 13 residues. Trimming took 9 bases from V and 2 from J, leaving 12 bases between them. Germline-derived CDR1 and CDR2 are MDHEN and SYDVKM. The CDR3 region has the DNA TGTGCCAGTTCAGGCGGACCCACAGATACGCAGTATTTT. This codes for CASSGGPTDTQYF.

This clonotype was detected many times. The chain has TRBV4-3 and TRBJ1-2; 7 positions match TRBD1. This CDR3 contains 14 residues. V lost 3 bases and J lost 3; bases outside the gene matches: 4. Germline V gives CDR1 LGHNA, CDR2 YSLEER. The CDR3 region is CASSQIQGDYGYTF. CDR3 nucleotide sequence: TGCGCCAGCAGCCAGATTCAGGGGGACTATGGCTACACCTTC.

This clonotype was observed many times. This chain links TRBV29-1 with TRBJ1-5; D may be TRBD1 (5 bases). The CDR3 runs 15 residues. Germline CDR1 is SQVTM and CDR2 is ANQGSEA. Trimming took off 2 bases at V and 3 bases at J, with 14 bases between the two ends. CDR3 region: CSVEIGAGLNQPQHF. The CDR3 bases are TGCAGCGTTGAAATCGGGGCAGGGCTCAATCAGCCCCAGCATTTT.

This clonotype occurred many times. This sequence joins TRBV7-9 and TRBJ2-2, with TRBD2 identical over 7 bases. Germline loops: CDR1 SEHNR, CDR2 FQNEAQ (reference sequence). The CDR3 has 15 amino acids. Trimming cost V 5 bases and J 5 bases; bases outside gene matches: 8. In DNA form, the CDR3 reads TGTGCCAGCAGCCCCCACCAGCGGGAAACCGGGGAGCTGTTTTTT. The encoded protein is CASSPHQRETGELFF.

This clonotype was seen at least ten times. The CDR3 loop reads CSARGNLGSLETQYF. DNA for the CDR3: TGCAGTGCTAGAGGGAACTTGGGGTCCTTGGAGACCCAGTACTTC. The chain uses TRBV20-1 and TRBJ2-5; D remains unclear. CDR3 length equals 15 residues. CDR1 and CDR2 from the germline V gene are DFQATT and SNEGSKA (reference sequence). V shed 1 base and J shed 5 bases, with 17 bases lying between them.

This clonotype was seen repeatedly, ten times or more. The chain joins TRBV24-1 to TRBJ2-2, with D possibly matching TRBD2 (6 bases). From germline, CDR1 is KGHDR and CDR2 SFDVKD. The CDR3 extends over 20 amino acids. V dropped 1 base and J dropped 6 bases, with 26 bases sitting between them. In nucleotides, the CDR3 is TGTGCCACCAGTGATTTTAAAATGGGCGGGGACGCGACCGTCTCCGGGGAGCTGTTTTTT. The encoded protein is CATSDFKMGGDATVSGELFF.